This T cell receptor (beta chain) emerged from a study of control samples from healthy donors and cancer patients (TCRdb year 2020). A remark on this clone: The target of this receptor is not known. One base away there is no much larger clone; base qualities are not given.

Preparation of the library involved the immunoSEQ multiplex PCR assay. The immuneACCESS repertoire file appears here via TCRdb, limited to in-frame rearrangements. These files lack a portion of the clones; in checked studies, under half of the deficit traces to unresolved V genes, and the cause of the others is not known. The sample data list about 88,000 clones, and 80% to 95% of these were observed just once. Approximately 7.6% of the sample is in the top ten clones. This clonotype was obtained from a man aged 18-30 years in good health. Sequencing used blood.

The sequenced DNA: TGTGCCAGCAGCCGTTGGTTGGGACAGGGGGCAGCAGGAAACACCATATATTTT. Its product reads: CASSRWLGQGAAGNTIYF. The chain was built from TRBV5-4 and TRBJ1-3; 12 middle bases align to TRBD1. The CDR3, cysteine through phenylalanine, is 18 amino acids long. Here the CDR3 DNA is all that survives: 54 bases in frame from base 1. Trimmed from V: 4 bases; trimmed from J: 4 bases; junction bases lacking a gene match: 12. CDR1 and CDR2, per the germline V gene (reference sequence), are SGHNT and YYREEE.